The present T cell receptor (beta chain) was sequenced within a study of T cell changes during pregnancy in multiple sclerosis. TCRdb's table, derived via immunoSEQ multiplex PCR, lists solely in-frame clones and lacks some. This table has around 70,000 clones, just under 95% appearing once. J gave up 2 bases and V 0 bases, and 3 bases lay outside the gene matches. Germline V gene data show CDR1 as SGDLS and CDR2 as YYNGEE. The CDR3 extends over 15 amino acids. The sequence was collected from a female donor in good health, enrolled as a control in a pregnancy study. The material sequenced was peripheral blood, taken after pregnancy. The chain links TRBV9 to TRBJ2-7, with TRBD2 matching over 9 bases. CDR3 amino acids: CASSVGSSGTYEQYF. As DNA, the CDR3 is TGTGCCAGCAGCGTAGGGTCTAGCGGGACCTACGAGCAGTACTTC.